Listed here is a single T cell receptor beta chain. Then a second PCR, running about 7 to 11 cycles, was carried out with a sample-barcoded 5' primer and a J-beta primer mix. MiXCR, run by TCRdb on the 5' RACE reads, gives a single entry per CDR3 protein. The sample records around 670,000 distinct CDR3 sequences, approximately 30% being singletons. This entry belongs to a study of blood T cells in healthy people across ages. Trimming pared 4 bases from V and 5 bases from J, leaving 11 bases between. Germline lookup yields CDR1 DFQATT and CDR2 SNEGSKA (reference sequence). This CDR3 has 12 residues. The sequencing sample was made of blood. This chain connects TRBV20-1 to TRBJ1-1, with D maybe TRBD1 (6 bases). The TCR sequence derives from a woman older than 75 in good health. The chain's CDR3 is CSATRTVTEAFF. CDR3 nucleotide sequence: TGCAGTGCTACAAGGACAGTAACTGAAGCTTTCTTT.